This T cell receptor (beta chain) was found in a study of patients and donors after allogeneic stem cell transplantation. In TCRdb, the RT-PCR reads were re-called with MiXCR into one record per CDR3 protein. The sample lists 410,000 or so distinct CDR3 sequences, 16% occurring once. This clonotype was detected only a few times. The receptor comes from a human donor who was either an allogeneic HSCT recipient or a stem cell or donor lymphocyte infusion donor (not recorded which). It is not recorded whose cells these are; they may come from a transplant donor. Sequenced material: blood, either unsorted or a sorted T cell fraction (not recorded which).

This CDR3 is CASTFGGPDTQYF. CDR3 DNA sequence: TGTGCCAGCACCTTCGGAGGCCCAGATACGCAGTATTTT. The J gene is TRBJ2-3, the V gene TRBV12-3 or TRBV12-4; the D gene is possibly TRBD2 (5 bases). The V and J ends lost 7 bases and 4 bases respectively, with 12 bases between them. There are 13 residues in the CDR3.